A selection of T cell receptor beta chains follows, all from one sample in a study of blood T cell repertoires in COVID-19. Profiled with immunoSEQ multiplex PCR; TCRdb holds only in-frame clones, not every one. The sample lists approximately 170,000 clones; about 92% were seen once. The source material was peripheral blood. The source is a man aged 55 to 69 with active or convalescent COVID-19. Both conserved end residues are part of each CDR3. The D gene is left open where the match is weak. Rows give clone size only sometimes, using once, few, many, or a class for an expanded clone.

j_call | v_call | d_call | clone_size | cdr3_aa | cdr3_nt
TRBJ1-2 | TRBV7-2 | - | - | CASSYTRSGYTF | TGTGCCAGCAGCTACACCCGAAGTGGCTACACCTTC
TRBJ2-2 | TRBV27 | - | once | CASSSTGTGELFF | TGTGCCAGCAGTTCGACCGGGACCGGGGAGCTGTTTTTT
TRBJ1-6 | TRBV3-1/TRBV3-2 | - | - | CASSQVRVNSPLHF | TGTGCCAGCAGCCAAGTACGGGTAAATTCACCCCTCCACTTT
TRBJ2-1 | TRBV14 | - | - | CASSQFLSGSYNEQFF | TGTGCCAGCAGCCAATTCCTATCAGGGTCCTACAATGAGCAGTTCTTC
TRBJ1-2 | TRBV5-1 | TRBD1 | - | CASSGDRWRGYTF | TGCGCCAGCAGCGGGGACAGATGGAGGGGCTACACCTTC
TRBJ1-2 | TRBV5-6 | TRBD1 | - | CASNFGQGFNGYTF | TGTGCCAGCAACTTCGGACAGGGGTTTAATGGCTACACCTTC
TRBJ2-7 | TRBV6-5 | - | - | CASRNRVEQYF | TGTGCCAGCAGAAACCGGGTTGAGCAGTACTTC
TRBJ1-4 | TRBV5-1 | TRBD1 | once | CASSSTGAPNEKLFF | TGCGCCAGCAGCTCAACAGGGGCCCCTAATGAAAAACTGTTTTTT
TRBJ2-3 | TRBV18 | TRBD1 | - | CASSNTGGYDTDTQYF | TGTGCCAGCTCAAATACAGGGGGCTACGACACAGATACGCAGTATTTT
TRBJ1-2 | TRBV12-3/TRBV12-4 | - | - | CASSLWGGDGYTF | TGTGCCAGCAGTCTCTGGGGAGGGGATGGCTACACCTTC
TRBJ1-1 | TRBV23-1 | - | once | CASSRRGLTEAFF | TGCGCCAGCAGTCGGCGCGGGCTTACTGAAGCTTTCTTT
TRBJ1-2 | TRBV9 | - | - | CASSVGRVANYGYTF | TGTGCCAGCAGCGTAGGTCGGGTTGCTAACTATGGCTACACCTTC
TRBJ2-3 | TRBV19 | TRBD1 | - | CASSRDRLPRDTQYF | TGTGCCAGTAGCCGGGACAGGCTACCCAGGGATACGCAGTATTTT
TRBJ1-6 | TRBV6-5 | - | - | CASRLGHLYNSPLHF | TGTGCCAGCAGATTGGGACACCTCTATAATTCACCCCTCCACTTT
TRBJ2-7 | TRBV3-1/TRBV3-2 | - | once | CASSQGASSYEQYF | TGTGCCAGCAGCCAAGGGGCGTCTTCCTACGAGCAGTACTTC
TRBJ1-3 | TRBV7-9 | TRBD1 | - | CASSLNGRGDTIYF | TGTGCCAGCAGCTTAAATGGCAGGGGGGACACCATATATTTT
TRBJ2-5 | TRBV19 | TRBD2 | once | CASSILGLGLQETQYF | TGTGCCAGTAGTATCCTGGGACTAGGCCTCCAAGAGACCCAGTACTTC
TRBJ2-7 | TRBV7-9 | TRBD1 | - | CASTQDRGEQYF | TGTGCCAGCACTCAGGACAGGGGCGAGCAGTACTTC
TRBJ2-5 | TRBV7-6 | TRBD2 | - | CASSPGLAVQETQYF | TGTGCCAGCAGCCCCGGACTAGCGGTTCAAGAGACCCAGTACTTC
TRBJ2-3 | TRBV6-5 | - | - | CASTRTDRSDTQYF | TGTGCCAGCACCCGGACAGATCGCTCAGATACGCAGTATTTT
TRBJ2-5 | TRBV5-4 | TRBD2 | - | CASSLGTTSGETQYF | TGTGCCAGCAGCTTGGGGACGACTAGCGGGGAGACCCAGTACTTC
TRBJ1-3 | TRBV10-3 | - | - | CAISEYTGLPGNTIYF | TGTGCCATCAGTGAGTACACAGGGTTACCTGGAAACACCATATATTTT
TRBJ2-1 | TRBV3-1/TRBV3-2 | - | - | CASSQGRYNEQFF | TGTGCCAGCAGCCAAGGGAGGTACAATGAGCAGTTCTTC
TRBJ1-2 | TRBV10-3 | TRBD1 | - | CAIRGQGEGYTF | TGTGCCATCAGAGGACAGGGAGAGGGCTACACCTTC
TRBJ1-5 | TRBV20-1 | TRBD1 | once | CSASFNRGGYSNQPQHF | TGCAGTGCTAGTTTTAACAGGGGGGGATATAGCAATCAGCCCCAGCATTTT
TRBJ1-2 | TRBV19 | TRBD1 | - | CASSDTGTDYGYTF | TGTGCCAGTAGCGATACCGGGACAGATTATGGCTACACCTTC
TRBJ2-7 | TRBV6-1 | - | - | CASSEPYEQYF | TGTGCCAGCAGTGAACCTTATGAGCAGTACTTC
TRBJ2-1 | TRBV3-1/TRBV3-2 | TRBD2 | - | CASSQLPGLEGNEQFF | TGTGCCAGCAGCCAACTTCCTGGACTAGAAGGCAATGAGCAGTTCTTC
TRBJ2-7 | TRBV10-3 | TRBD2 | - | CAISELSGSQNEQYF | TGTGCCATCAGTGAGCTTAGCGGGAGTCAAAACGAGCAGTACTTC
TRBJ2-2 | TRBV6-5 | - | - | CASSYSRATGELFF | TGTGCCAGCAGTTACTCGCGGGCTACCGGGGAGCTGTTTTTT
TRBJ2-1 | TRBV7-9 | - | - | CASSLLRDYNEQFF | TGTGCCAGCAGCTTACTCCGGGACTACAATGAGCAGTTCTTC
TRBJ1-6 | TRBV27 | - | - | CASSLDGRVLVSPLHF | TGTGCCAGCAGTTTAGACGGCAGGGTTCTTGTTTCACCCCTCCACTTT
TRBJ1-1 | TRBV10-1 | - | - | CASSESAEGWTEAFF | TGCGCCAGCAGTGAGTCGGCGGAGGGGTGGACTGAAGCTTTCTTT
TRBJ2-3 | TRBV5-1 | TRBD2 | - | CASSLGRGARTDTQYF | TGCGCCAGCAGCTTGGGGCGGGGGGCCCGCACAGATACGCAGTATTTT
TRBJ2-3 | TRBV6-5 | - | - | CASSYELSTDTQYF | TGTGCCAGCAGTTATGAGCTTTCTACAGATACGCAGTATTTT
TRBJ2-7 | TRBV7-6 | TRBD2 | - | CASSNELAGGLYEQYF | TGTGCCAGCAGCAATGAACTAGCGGGAGGCCTCTACGAGCAGTACTTC
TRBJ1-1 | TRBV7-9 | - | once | CASTFGGVFAEAFF | TGTGCCAGCACCTTTGGGGGGGTTTTCGCTGAAGCTTTCTTT
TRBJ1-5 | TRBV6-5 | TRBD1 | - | CASIEQGQSNQPQHF | TGTGCCAGCATAGAACAGGGGCAGAGCAATCAGCCCCAGCATTTT
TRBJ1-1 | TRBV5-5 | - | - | CASSLSARASTEAFF | TGTGCCAGCAGCTTGTCTGCCAGGGCGAGCACTGAAGCTTTCTTT
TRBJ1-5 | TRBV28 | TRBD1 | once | CASSTGTGSQPQHF | TGTGCCAGCAGTACCGGGACAGGGAGCCAGCCCCAGCATTTT
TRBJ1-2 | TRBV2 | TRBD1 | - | CASKEGQGGDGYTF | TGTGCCAGCAAAGAGGGACAGGGGGGTGATGGCTACACCTTC
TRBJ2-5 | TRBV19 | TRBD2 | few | CASSMASGSGKTQYF | TGTGCCAGTAGTATGGCGAGCGGGAGTGGAAAGACCCAGTACTTC
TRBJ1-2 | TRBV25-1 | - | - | CASSEFGLHNYGYTF | TGTGCCAGCAGTGAATTTGGACTACATAACTATGGCTACACCTTC
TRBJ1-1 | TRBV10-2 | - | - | CASSGTGGPNTEAFF | TGCGCCAGCAGTGGTACCGGGGGGCCGAACACTGAAGCTTTCTTT
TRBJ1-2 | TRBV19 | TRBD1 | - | CASTTLPGQAFAGYTF | TGTGCCAGTACAACCCTCCCCGGACAGGCGTTTGCTGGCTACACCTTC
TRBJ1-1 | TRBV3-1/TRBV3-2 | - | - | CASSQFNMNTEAFF | TGTGCCAGCAGCCAATTTAACATGAACACTGAAGCTTTCTTT
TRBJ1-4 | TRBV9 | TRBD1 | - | CASTPTGTTNEKLFF | TGTGCCAGCACCCCGACAGGGACAACTAATGAAAAACTGTTTTTT
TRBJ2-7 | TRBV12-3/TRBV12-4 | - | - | CASSLDSYEQYF | TGTGCCAGCAGTCTAGACAGCTACGAGCAGTACTTC
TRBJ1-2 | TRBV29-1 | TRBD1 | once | CSVLGQVYGYTF | TGCAGCGTTTTGGGACAGGTCTATGGCTACACCTTC
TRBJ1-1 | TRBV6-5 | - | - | CASSLTQDLNTEAFF | TGTGCCAGCAGTTTAACACAGGATTTGAACACTGAAGCTTTCTTT
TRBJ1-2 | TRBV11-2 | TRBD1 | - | CASSLGQGGYTF | TGTGCCAGCAGCTTAGGACAGGGTGGCTACACCTTC